The clone carrying this T cell receptor beta chain was observed many times. This sample stems from a study of Graves' ophthalmopathy and Graves' hyperthyroidism. Study at large: Peripheral blood sampling preceded any treatment and occurred at initial diagnosis.

CDR3 regions of TCR beta were amplified from RNA transcripts. The first-round RT-PCR employed HTBI primers together with the Qiagen OneStep RT-PCR kit. A multiplex PCR was then performed as the second round. TCRdb fed the multiplex PCR reads into MiXCR, producing one record per CDR3 protein. The sample records 200,000 to 250,000 distinct CDR3 sequences, roughly 21% being singletons. Ophthalmopathy was moderately-to-severely active, CAS at least 3, NOSPECS at least 4, lasting under 3 months. Specimen: peripheral blood. This TCR was sampled from a woman aged 45 to 65 with Graves' ophthalmopathy.

CDR3 nucleotide sequence: TGCAGCGTTGAACAGGGGGCAGTGAACACTGAAGCTTTCTTT. Translating it yields CSVEQGAVNTEAFF. V and J are TRBV29-1 and TRBJ1-1; 8 nucleotides line up with TRBD1. From germline, CDR1 is SQVTM and CDR2 ANQGSEA. This CDR3 is 14 amino acids long. The V segment lost 2 bases and the J segment 0 bases; nucleotides outside the gene matches: 2.